These 7 T cell receptor beta chains were all obtained from the same sample, sequenced in a study of OX40 agonist ivuxolimab in advanced cancers. Generated by immunoSEQ multiplex PCR, the TCRdb table keeps only in-frame clones and is missing some. The sample consists of about 66,000 clones, approximately 86% of them appearing once. Specimen: CD4+ or CD8+ T cells sorted from blood, collected in a trial of the OX40 agonist ivuxolimab. These receptors came from an adult with an advanced solid tumor such as melanoma, head and neck, liver or kidney cancer.

V gene TRBV10-1 combines with J gene TRBJ1-5; the D is unclear. This CDR3 has 12 amino acids. Trimming stripped 7 bases from V and 3 bases from J, with 7 bases between. Germline CDR1 is WNHNN and CDR2 is SYGVQD (reference sequence). CDR3 bases: TGCGCCAGCAATGACACCAATCAGCCCCAGCATTTT. Translated, it gives CASNDTNQPQHF.

The chain has TRBV19 and TRBJ2-2, with D uncertain. Germline CDR1 LNHDA, CDR2 SQIVND (reference sequence). V dropped 1 base and J dropped 0 bases, with 6 bases sitting between them. CDR3 size: 15 residues. The CDR3 loop is CASSIGLTNTGELFF. DNA of the CDR3: TGTGCCAGTAGTATAGGGCTTACGAACACCGGGGAGCTGTTTTTT. Using reference TRBV19 and TRBJ2-2 for the parts outside the CDR3, the full variable domain is DGGITQSPKYLFRKEGQNVTLSCEQNLNHDAMYWYRQDPGQGLRLIYYSQIVNDFQKGDIAEGYSVSREKKESFPLTVTSAQKNPTAFYLCASSIGLTNTGELFFGEGSRLTVL.

The chain joins TRBV5-4 to TRBJ2-2; 8 positions agree with TRBD1. The CDR3 extends over 19 amino acids. The V and J ends lost 2 bases and 2 bases, in that order; junction bases with no gene match: 14. CDR1 SGHNT and CDR2 YYREEE come from the germline V gene (reference sequence). In DNA form, the CDR3 reads TGTGCCAGCAGCTTTTCCCGGACAGGGTGGCCGGGAAACACCGGGGAGCTGTTTTTT. Protein: CASSFSRTGWPGNTGELFF.

This chain connects TRBV18 to TRBJ1-5, with 7 bases identical to TRBD1. The CDR3 runs 15 residues. Germline lookup yields CDR1 KGHSH and CDR2 LQKENI. V shed 1 base, J shed 3 bases, and the junction held 3 bases outside the gene matches. The CDR3 loop reads CASSPLGTANQPQHF. The CDR3 region has the DNA TGTGCCAGCTCACCACTCGGGACAGCCAATCAGCCCCAGCATTTT.

The rearrangement links TRBV6-5 to TRBJ2-1; D not resolved. The V end was cut by 0 bases, the J end by 15 bases, with 12 bases between. From germline, CDR1 is MNHEY and CDR2 SVGAGI. CDR3 length: 12 amino acids. CDR3 DNA sequence: TGTGCCAGCAGTTACTCGAACTACGCACTGTTCTTC. Its translation is CASSYSNYALFF.

This chain connects TRBV28 to TRBJ1-2; possibly TRBD1 for D (5 bases). The germline gives CDR1 MDHEN, CDR2 SYDVKM. The CDR3 has 11 residues. The V end was cut by 10 bases, the J end by 4 bases, with 10 bases between. For the CDR3, the DNA is TGTGCCACCCGAGACAGCTATGGCTACACCTTC. Translation gives CATRDSYGYTF.

This clone was seen a single time. The V call is TRBV7-8, the J call TRBJ2-3; 9 bases align to TRBD2. V dropped 1 base and J dropped 3; count of bases not matched to a gene: 11. Per the germline V gene, CDR1 is SGHVS and CDR2 is FQNEAQ. The CDR3 runs to 18 residues. CDR3 sequence: CASSLGGSGSVETDTQYF. CDR3 DNA sequence: TGTGCCAGCAGCTTAGGCGGTAGCGGGAGTGTGGAGACAGATACGCAGTATTTT.